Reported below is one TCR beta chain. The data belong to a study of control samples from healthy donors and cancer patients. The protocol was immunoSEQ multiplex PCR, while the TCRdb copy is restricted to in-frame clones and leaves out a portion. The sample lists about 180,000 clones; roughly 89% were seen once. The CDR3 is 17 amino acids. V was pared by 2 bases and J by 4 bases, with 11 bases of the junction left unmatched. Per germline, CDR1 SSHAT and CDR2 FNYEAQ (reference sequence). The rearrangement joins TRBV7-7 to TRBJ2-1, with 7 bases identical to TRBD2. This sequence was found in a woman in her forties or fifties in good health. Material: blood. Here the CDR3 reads CASSLNPGVAGYNEQFF. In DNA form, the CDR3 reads TGTGCCAGCAGCTTAAACCCTGGGGTAGCGGGTTACAATGAGCAGTTCTTC.